This T cell receptor (beta chain) is drawn from a study of T cells in Graves' hyperthyroidism and ophthalmopathy. Broader study findings: Ophthalmopathy was separated from stable hyperthyroidism by a 13 V-J model.

Uncontrolled infection, other autoimmune disease, pregnancy or lactation led to exclusion. Diagnostic decisions used clinical symptoms, serum thyroxine and TRAb, thyroid ultrasound and orbital computed tomography. About this clonotype: No antigen is known for it.

Germline-derived CDR1 and CDR2 are LGHDT and YNNKEL (reference sequence). The V end was cut by 2 bases, the J end by 0 bases, with 7 bases between. The CDR3 covers 14 residues. The investigators amplified TCR beta CDR3 regions from RNA transcripts. The primer set for the first-round RT-PCR of the TCR CDR3 was HTBI. MiXCR, applied by TCRdb to the multiplex PCR reads, yields one record per CDR3 protein. The sample holds a few hundred thousand distinct CDR3 sequences, approximately 18% seen once. Sequenced input: blood. The receptor's source is a man aged 18-30 years with Graves' ophthalmopathy. The chain joins TRBV3-1 to TRBJ1-1, with D possibly matching TRBD1 (5 bases). The DNA for the CDR3 is TGTGCCAGCAGCCAAATGACAGTGAACACTGAAGCTTTCTTT. Protein: CASSQMTVNTEAFF.